This T cell receptor beta chain came from a study of shared clonotypes between healthy human individuals. Turning to the study itself: Used for every donor were three CD4 naive, three CD4 memory, two CD8 naive and one CD8 memory plate. Findings and limits, study-wide: Relative to memory subsets, naive subsets generally showed larger estimated richness.

Each replicate PCR on the sorted subsets used 150 to 200 ng DNA (around 30,000 T cell genomes). Libraries were prepared by immunoSEQ multiplex PCR; TCRdb keeps only in-frame clonotypes and omits some of them. The data hold 1.5 million to 2.5 million clones, with about 95% observed a single time. It was CD45RO-negative cells, positively selected for CCR7, that made up naive CD8 cells, with terminally differentiated effector memory CD45RA+ cells excluded. The donor population consisted of healthy HIV-negative adults with no recent acute infections or vaccinations. Looked up from germline, CDR1 is PRHDT and CDR2 is FYEKMQ (reference sequence). This CDR3 is built from 17 residues. V shed 5 bases and J 3 bases; nucleotides not matched to a gene: 13. This clone was observed a single time. Its antigen is not known.

The chain uses TRBV13 and TRBJ2-4; the match to TRBD1 covers 7 bases. The sequence was collected from a man younger than 35 in good health. Sequences were obtained from naive CD8+ T cells sorted from blood. The CDR3 nucleotides are TGTGCCAGCAGCGCCAGCATCGGGACAGAATTCAAAAACATTCAGTACTTC. Translation: CASSASIGTEFKNIQYF.